These 16 T cell receptor beta chains originate from one sample sequenced in a study of radiation and T cells in renal cell carcinoma. Time point: blood 4 weeks post-SBRT, at nephrectomy. Regarding treatment: 15 Gy SBRT to primary tumor, nephrectomy 4 weeks later. Measured with immunoSEQ multiplex PCR; TCRdb has only the in-frame clones, and not every one. The sample shows about 83,000 clones, around 78% of them seen only once. Sequenced here: blood, sampled from a patient whose treatment included radiotherapy and nephrectomy. The receptor source for this set is a woman in her sixties with renal cell carcinoma.

The chain has TRBV6-1 and TRBJ1-6; D unresolved. There are 15 residues in the CDR3. V lost 7 bases and J 0 bases, leaving 10 bases between the germline ends. Looked up from germline, CDR1 is MNHNS and CDR2 is SASEGT. The CDR3 region has the DNA TGTGCCAGCAAGAGGGAAGTCTCCTATAATTCACCCCTCCACTTT. Translation: CASKREVSYNSPLHF.

This clone was seen only once. The rearrangement joins TRBV28 to TRBJ2-3; TRBD2 matches at 9 bases. V lost 2 bases to trimming and J lost 2 bases; unmatched junction nucleotides: 5. Germline V gene lookup returns CDR1 MDHEN and CDR2 SYDVKM. The length of the CDR3 is 16 residues. Written as DNA, the CDR3 is TGTGCCAGCAGTTTAGGGCTAGCGGGGCCCACAGATACGCAGTATTTT. Its translation is CASSLGLAGPTDTQYF.

This rearrangement joins TRBV7-3 to TRBJ2-7; 7 nucleotides align to TRBD1. This CDR3 has 13 residues. With V trimmed by 0 bases and J by 4 bases, 0 bases remained unmatched. Germline V CDR1 and CDR2: SGHTA, FQGTGA. CDR3 residues: CASSLTDRYEQYF. The CDR3 bases are TGTGCCAGCAGCTTAACGGACAGGTACGAGCAGTACTTC.

V is TRBV6-1 and J is TRBJ2-1; TRBD2 is a possible D gene (5 bases). The CDR3 sequence is 12 residues long. CDR1 MNHNS and CDR2 SASEGT come from the germline V gene. Between the trimmed V and J ends, which lost 2 bases and 7 bases, there was a span of 6 bases. CDR3 amino acids: CASSEWENEQFF. As DNA, the CDR3 is TGTGCCAGCAGTGAATGGGAGAATGAGCAGTTCTTC.

This rearrangement joins TRBV4-1 to TRBJ2-5, with 11 bases identical to TRBD1. The CDR3 totals 15 residues. V lost 1 base, J lost 4 bases, and 2 bases stayed unmatched. Germline loops: CDR1 MGHRA, CDR2 YSYEKL. CDR3 amino acids: CASSQGTGGVETQYF. The CDR3 coding sequence is TGCGCCAGCAGCCAAGGGACAGGGGGCGTAGAGACCCAGTACTTC.

This chain uses TRBV9 with TRBJ2-5, with D maybe TRBD1 (5 bases). Germline lookup yields CDR1 SGDLS and CDR2 YYNGEE. V was cut by 4 bases and J by 5 bases, with 6 bases left in between. The CDR3 consists of 11 residues. The CDR3 loop is CASSPGETQYF. CDR3 coding DNA: TGTGCCAGCAGCCCAGGGGAGACCCAGTACTTC.

The chain employs TRBV28 and TRBJ1-5, with unresolved D. The germline V gene encodes CDR1 MDHEN and CDR2 SYDVKM. The CDR3 runs 12 residues. V was shortened by 6 bases and J by 9 bases, with 12 bases between the two germline ends. CDR3: CASSQLTRPQHF. CDR3 bases: TGTGCCAGCAGCCAGCTCACGAGGCCCCAGCATTTT.

The J gene is TRBJ1-4, the V gene TRBV28; D is uncertain. The V and J ends lost 4 bases and 8 bases respectively, with 20 bases between them. Germline V CDR1 and CDR2: MDHEN, SYDVKM. The CDR3 covers 16 residues. The CDR3 here is CASSSVRTTAWEKLFF. The DNA for the CDR3 is TGTGCCAGCAGTTCCGTAAGAACAACCGCCTGGGAAAAACTGTTTTTT.

The chain uses TRBV18 and TRBJ1-3, with D tentatively TRBD1 (6 bases). The CDR3 extends over 15 amino acids. V lost 2 bases, J lost 2 bases, and 10 bases lay in between. CDR1 is KGHSH, CDR2 LQKENI, per germline. CDR3 amino acids: CASSPNRAPGNTIYF. In nucleotides, the CDR3 is TGTGCCAGCTCACCAAACAGGGCCCCTGGAAACACCATATATTTT.

This clone appeared once. V usage is TRBV27 and J usage is TRBJ1-1; the match to TRBD1 covers 9 bases. The CDR3 totals 13 residues. CDR1 is MNHEY and CDR2 is SMNVEV in the germline V gene (reference sequence). J gave up 4 bases and V 6 bases, and 3 bases lay outside the gene matches. This chain's CDR3 is CASSTGGLTEAFF. Here the CDR3 DNA reads TGTGCCAGCAGCACAGGGGGCCTCACTGAAGCTTTCTTT.

The chain joins TRBV5-4 to TRBJ1-5; D unclear. Deletions cut 6 bases from V and 0 bases from J, with 13 bases between. This CDR3 has 15 amino acids. Germline V gene data show CDR1 as SGHNT and CDR2 as YYREEE (reference sequence). The CDR3: CASTADLYSNQPQHF. The CDR3 DNA follows: TGTGCCAGCACCGCGGACCTTTATAGCAATCAGCCCCAGCATTTT.

This chain connects TRBV7-9 to TRBJ2-2; D gene unclear. The CDR3 sequence is 15 residues long. Trimming pared 4 bases from V and 2 bases from J, leaving 11 bases between. The germline CDR1 and CDR2 sequences are SEHNR and FQNEAQ (reference sequence). The CDR3 region has the DNA TGTGCCAGCAGCTCCAGCCCCCAAAACACCGGGGAGCTGTTTTTT. This gives the protein CASSSSPQNTGELFF.

The chain combines TRBV18 with TRBJ2-5; D is unclear. V was trimmed by 3 bases and J by 1 base, leaving 6 bases between them. This CDR3 comprises 13 residues. The germline gives CDR1 KGHSH, CDR2 LQKENI. CDR3 sequence: CASSPEIQETQYF. CDR3 nucleotides: TGTGCCAGCTCACCGGAAATCCAAGAGACCCAGTACTTC.

The chain carries TRBV11-3 and TRBJ2-2; D not certain. Trimming took 1 base from V and 1 from J, leaving 4 bases between them. The CDR3 has 14 amino acids. The germline V gene has CDR1 SGHNT and CDR2 YENEEA. For the CDR3, the DNA is TGTGCCAGCAGCTTAGCCGGGAACACCGGGGAGCTGTTTTTT. Encoded protein: CASSLAGNTGELFF. Together with reference TRBV11-3 and TRBJ2-2, the CDR3 gives the full variable domain: EAGVVQSPRYKIIEKKQPVAFWCNPISGHNTLYWYLQNLGQGPELLIRYENEEAVDDSQLPKDRFSAERLKGVDSTLKIQPAELGDSAVYLCASSLAGNTGELFFGEGSRLTVL.

The chain couples TRBV7-9 to TRBJ1-2; perhaps TRBD1 as D (6 bases). This CDR3 has 15 amino acids. V was clipped by 3 bases and J by 7 bases, with 18 bases between them. CDR1 and CDR2 (germline): SEHNR, FQNEAQ (reference sequence). CDR3 nucleotide sequence: TGTGCCAGCAGCTTGACAGGACCTCAGGGGATTGGCTACACCTTC. This translates into CASSLTGPQGIGYTF.

The chain couples TRBV2 to TRBJ1-2; a possible D gene is TRBD1 (5 bases). Germline values: CDR1 SNHLY, CDR2 FYNNEI. The germline V and J ends were trimmed by 6 bases and 2 bases, with 16 bases remaining between them. The length of the CDR3 is 15 residues. This chain's CDR3 is CASSLTVGVNYGYTF. CDR3 in DNA: TGTGCCAGCAGCCTTACGGTGGGGGTCAACTATGGCTACACCTTC.